This T cell receptor (beta chain) was observed in a study of T cell responses to AZD1222 COVID-19 vaccine. The study's findings and limits: Just a handful of AZD1222 recipients were seropositive at baseline. Donor demographics were predominantly white British with a female majority; clonal diversity may be underestimated. Reportedly, nearly half the spike-specific TCRs target unmutated variant regions. Receipt of two AZD1222 doses was followed by a rise in Spike-specific TCR breadth and depth.

Clones were read by immunoSEQ multiplex PCR, and TCRdb kept only the in-frame ones, dropping some. The data contain roughly 97,000 clones, roughly 89% of them seen just once; the ten biggest clones take up 7.5%. As to this clone: The target antigen is unknown.

This CDR3 is 15 amino acids long. Germline V lookup: CDR1 LGHNA, CDR2 YNFKEQ. V lost 1 base, J lost 8 bases, and 15 bases lay in between. The V call is TRBV4-2, the J call TRBJ1-5, with D perhaps TRBD1 (5 bases). The sequences come from peripheral blood, collected on day 0 of AZD1222 vaccination. The sequence came from an adult in good health. In DNA form, the CDR3 reads TGTGCCAGCAGCCAAGGGCACAGGTCGTGGGAGCCCCAGCATTTT. Amino acids: CASSQGHRSWEPQHF.